The source of this T cell receptor beta chain is a study of control samples from healthy donors and cancer patients. The method was immunoSEQ multiplex PCR; TCRdb's version includes in-frame clones alone and lacks a portion of them. The data hold tens of thousands of clones, with 85% observed a single time. The CDR3 is 14 residues long. Trimming stripped 4 bases from V and 0 bases from J, with 10 bases between. Germline assignment: CDR1 LNHNV and CDR2 YYDKDF (reference sequence). The receptor's source is a man in his thirties or forties in good health. This rearrangement joins TRBV15 to TRBJ2-7; no firm D call. The sequenced sample was blood. In DNA form, the CDR3 reads TGTGCCACCAGCATGACCCGAGGCTCCTACGAGCAGTACTTC. Residues: CATSMTRGSYEQYF.